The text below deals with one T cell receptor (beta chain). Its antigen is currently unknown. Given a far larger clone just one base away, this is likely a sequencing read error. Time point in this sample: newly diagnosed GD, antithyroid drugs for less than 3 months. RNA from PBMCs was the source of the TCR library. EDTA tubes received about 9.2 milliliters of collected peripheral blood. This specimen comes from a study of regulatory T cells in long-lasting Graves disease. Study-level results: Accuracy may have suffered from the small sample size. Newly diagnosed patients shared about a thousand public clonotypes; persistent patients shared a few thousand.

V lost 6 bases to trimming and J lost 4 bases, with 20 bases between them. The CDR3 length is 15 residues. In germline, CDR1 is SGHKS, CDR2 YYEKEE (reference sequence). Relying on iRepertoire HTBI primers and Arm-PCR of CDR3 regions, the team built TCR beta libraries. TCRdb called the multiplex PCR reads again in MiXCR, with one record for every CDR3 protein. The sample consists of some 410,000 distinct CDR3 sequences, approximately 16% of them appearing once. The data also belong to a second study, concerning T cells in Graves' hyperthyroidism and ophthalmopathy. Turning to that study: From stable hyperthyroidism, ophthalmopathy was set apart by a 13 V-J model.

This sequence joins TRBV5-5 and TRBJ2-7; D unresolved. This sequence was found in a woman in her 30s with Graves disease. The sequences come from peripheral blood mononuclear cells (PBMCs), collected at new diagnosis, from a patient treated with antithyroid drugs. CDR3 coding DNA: TGTGCCAGCACTGTTCCGGAAGGGCTTGATTACGAGCAGTACTTC. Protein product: CASTVPEGLDYEQYF.